The text below deals with one T cell receptor (beta chain). CDR3 length equals 13 residues. V gave up 6 bases and J gave up 3 bases, with 10 bases separating them. Germline V lookup: CDR1 KGHDR, CDR2 SFDVKD. The sample originates from a study of blood T cell repertoires in COVID-19. Sequencing was performed with immunoSEQ multiplex PCR; in TCRdb, only in-frame clones are kept and a portion is missing. The sample has a few hundred thousand clones, over 75% seen once. Researchers sorted participants into cohorts using their self-reported clinical history. The chain links TRBV24-1 to TRBJ2-5; TRBD2 might be the D (7 bases). This receptor was identified in a woman aged 30 to 39 who had recovered from COVID-19. The sample comprised PBMCs or T cells enriched from blood (not recorded which). As DNA, the CDR3 is TGTGCCACCAGTCGGGGGGCAGAAGAGACCCAGTACTTC. Protein: CATSRGAEETQYF.